This TCR beta chain was profiled in a study of CD8 T cells in ankylosing spondylitis. Study observations and caveats: Disease-associated clones were reportedly significantly overrepresented in matched ankylosing spondylitis synovial fluid. There was a TCR beta motif, made of eight highly homologous variants, that appeared characteristic of ankylosing spondylitis blood.

The germline V and J ends were trimmed by 6 bases and 1 base, with 18 bases remaining between them. The CDR3 extends over 16 amino acids. Germline assignment: CDR1 MDHEN and CDR2 SYDVKM. Preparation of TCR beta libraries was done by quantitative 5'-RACE with molecular barcodes. TCRdb re-called the 5' RACE reads through MiXCR, storing one row per CDR3 protein. There are roughly 700,000 distinct CDR3 sequences in the sample; 15% to 20% occur only once, and roughly a fifth lies in the top ten. Only a few counts were recorded for this clonotype. Its antigen is not known. Input material: blood, either unsorted or a sorted T cell fraction (not recorded which). This TCR derives from a male donor with ankylosing spondylitis. This chain links TRBV28 with TRBJ2-5; D may be TRBD2 (5 bases). CDR3: CASSNLSPGSQETQYF. The CDR3 DNA sequence: TGTGCCAGCAGCAACCTCTCCCCGGGGAGCCAAGAGACCCAGTACTTC.